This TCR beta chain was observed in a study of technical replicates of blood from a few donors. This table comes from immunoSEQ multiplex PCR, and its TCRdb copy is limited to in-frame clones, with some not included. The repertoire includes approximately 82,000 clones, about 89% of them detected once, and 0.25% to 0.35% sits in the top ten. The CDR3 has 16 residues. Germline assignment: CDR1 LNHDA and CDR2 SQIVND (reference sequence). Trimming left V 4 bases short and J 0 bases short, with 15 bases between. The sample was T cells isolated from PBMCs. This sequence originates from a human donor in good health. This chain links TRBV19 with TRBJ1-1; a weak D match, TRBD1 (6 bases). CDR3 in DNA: TGTGCCAGTAGTAGCCCACCGGGACAAATGAACACTGAAGCTTTCTTT. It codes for CASSSPPGQMNTEAFF. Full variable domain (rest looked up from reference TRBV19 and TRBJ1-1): DGGITQSPKYLFRKEGQNVTLSCEQNLNHDAMYWYRQDPGQGLRLIYYSQIVNDFQKGDIAEGYSVSREKKESFPLTVTSAQKNPTAFYLCASSSPPGQMNTEAFFGQGTRLTVV.